This TCR beta chain was captured in a study of control samples from healthy donors and cancer patients. Germline-derived CDR1 and CDR2 are SGHTA and FQGNSA. CDR3 length equals 14 residues. Trimming left V 2 bases short and J 5 bases short, with 12 bases between. TCRdb keeps only in-frame clones here, not all; method: immunoSEQ multiplex PCR. The data show tens of thousands of clones, with around 90% seen just once and around 1.5% held by the top ten. Specimen: PBMCs. This clonotype was sampled from a man aged 40-50 years with colorectal cancer. This chain links TRBV7-2 with TRBJ1-1, with a tentative D call TRBD1 (5 bases). CDR3 in DNA: TGTGCCAGCAGCTTAATTGCCAGGGAGACTGAAGCTTTCTTT. Encoded protein: CASSLIARETEAFF. The entire variable domain, with the rest obtained from reference TRBV7-2 and TRBJ1-1, is as follows: GAGVSQSPSNKVTEKGKDVELRCDPISGHTALYWYRQSLGQGLEFLIYFQGNSAPDKSGLPSDRFSAERTGGSVSTLTIQRTQQEDSAVYLCASSLIARETEAFFGQGTRLTVV.